This entry features one TCR beta chain sequence. Antigen specificity is unknown. This record comes from a study of T-cell memory formation after mild COVID-19. Looking at the study overall: In these data, TCR clusters were largely donor specific. Whole-study findings and limits: Contracting clones localized mainly to CM and EM when CD4+ and mainly to EMRA when CD8+.

TCRdb re-analysed the 5' RACE reads in MiXCR, keeping a single row per CDR3 protein. The repertoire holds thousands of distinct CDR3 sequences, 50% to 75% seen once, with about 2.5% in the top ten. This clonotype was obtained from an adult who had mild COVID-19 (a few samples of this study predate the infection). Cell type and time point are not known. Sequenced: PBMCs or a T cell subset sorted from them (not recorded which).

CDR3 DNA: TGCGCCAGCAGCTTGTATAGCGGGGAAGGGGGAAATGAGCAGTTCTTC. This encodes CASSLYSGEGGNEQFF. The chain joins TRBV5-1 to TRBJ2-1; 8 positions agree with TRBD2. The CDR3 covers 16 residues. The J segment lost 7 bases and the V segment lost 1 base, leaving 10 bases of the junction unmatched. Germline V gene data show CDR1 as SGHRS and CDR2 as YFSETQ.